This TCR beta chain was retrieved from a study of blood T cell repertoires in COVID-19. Data came from immunoSEQ multiplex PCR; TCRdb stores just in-frame clones and leaves some out. The data contain just over 300,000 clones, over 75% of them singletons. This CDR3 has 17 amino acids. The source is a man younger than 45 who had recovered from COVID-19. V is TRBV21-1 and J is TRBJ2-6; TRBD1, as called in the table, went unchecked against the DNA. TRBV21-1 is an annotated pseudogene. The sequencing input was PBMCs or T cells enriched from blood (not recorded which). DNA for the CDR3: TGTGCCAGCAGCATGCTGGGACAGGGAGCGGGGGCCAACGTCCTGACTTTC. It is translated as CASSMLGQGAGANVLTF.